This T cell receptor beta chain was retrieved from a study of cytomegalovirus exposure and HLA in healthy donors. Study-wide findings and caveats: TRBV6-2, TRBV6-3 and some other V segments were unresolvable in 87-base-pair reads. Per a later analysis, 18,000 or so TCR beta sequences showed association with HLA alleles at 0.05 false discovery rate. Researchers counted 150 to 200 TCR beta chains as cytomegalovirus-associated.

This clone was picked up one time. What it binds is unknown. These donors, healthy bone marrow donors, were studied. CDR1 and CDR2 from the germline V gene are LNHNV and YYDKDF (reference sequence). This CDR3 comprises 16 residues. V lost 2 bases and J lost 0, with 11 bases in between. It was with 60 Vbeta and 13 Jbeta primers that the PCR ran. Sequencing used immunoSEQ multiplex PCR; TCRdb keeps in-frame clones, though not all of them. This sample has a few hundred thousand clones, with roughly 80% found just once. This chain joins TRBV15 and TRBJ2-1, with D possibly being TRBD2 (6 bases). The sample taken for sequencing was PBMCs. The source is a girl aged 2-10 years in good health and CMV-seronegative. CDR3 loop: CATSRLATTSYNEQFF. The CDR3 coding sequence is TGTGCCACCAGCAGACTAGCGACCACCTCCTACAATGAGCAGTTCTTC.